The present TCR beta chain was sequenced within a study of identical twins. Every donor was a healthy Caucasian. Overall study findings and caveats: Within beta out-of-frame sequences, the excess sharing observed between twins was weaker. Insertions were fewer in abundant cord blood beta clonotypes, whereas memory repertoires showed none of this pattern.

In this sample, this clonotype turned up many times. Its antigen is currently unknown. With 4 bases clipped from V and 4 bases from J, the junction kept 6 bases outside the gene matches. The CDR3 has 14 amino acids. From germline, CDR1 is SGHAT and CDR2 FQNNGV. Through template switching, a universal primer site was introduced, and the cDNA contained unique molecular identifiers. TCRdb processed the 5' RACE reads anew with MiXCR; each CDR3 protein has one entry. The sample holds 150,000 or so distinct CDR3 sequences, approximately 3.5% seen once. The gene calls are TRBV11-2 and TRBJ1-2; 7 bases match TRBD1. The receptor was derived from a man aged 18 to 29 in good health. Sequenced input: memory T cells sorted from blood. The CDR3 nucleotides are TGTGCCAGCAGCTGGAACGACAGGGTCTATGGCTACACCTTC. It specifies CASSWNDRVYGYTF.